The source of this T cell receptor (beta chain) is a study of beta chain features in type 1 diabetes. The entirety of the isolated RNA underwent reverse transcription, so expressed TCRB transcripts were sequenced. Clones were sequenced by immunoSEQ multiplex PCR, and TCRdb holds only the in-frame ones, with some missing. The sample includes 250,000 to 350,000 clones, 13% to 15% seen only once; the top ten take around 0.016%. Germline V CDR1 and CDR2: SNHLY, FYNNEI. With 2 bases removed from V and 6 bases from J, the gap between germline ends came to 10 bases. The CDR3 loop spans 13 amino acids. This clone was seen only a few times. Its antigen remains unidentified. Findings and limits, study-wide: When Type 1 diabetes patients were examined, their TCRB CDR3s proved moderately but significantly shorter in all four CD4+ subsets.

This sequence originates from a man younger than 40 with type 1 diabetes. The chain employs TRBV2 and TRBJ1-1; TRBD1 might be the D (5 bases). Input material: naive CD4+ T cells from blood. Here the CDR3 reads CASSEQGTAEAFF. The CDR3, as DNA: TGTGCCAGCAGTGAACAGGGTACGGCTGAAGCTTTCTTT.